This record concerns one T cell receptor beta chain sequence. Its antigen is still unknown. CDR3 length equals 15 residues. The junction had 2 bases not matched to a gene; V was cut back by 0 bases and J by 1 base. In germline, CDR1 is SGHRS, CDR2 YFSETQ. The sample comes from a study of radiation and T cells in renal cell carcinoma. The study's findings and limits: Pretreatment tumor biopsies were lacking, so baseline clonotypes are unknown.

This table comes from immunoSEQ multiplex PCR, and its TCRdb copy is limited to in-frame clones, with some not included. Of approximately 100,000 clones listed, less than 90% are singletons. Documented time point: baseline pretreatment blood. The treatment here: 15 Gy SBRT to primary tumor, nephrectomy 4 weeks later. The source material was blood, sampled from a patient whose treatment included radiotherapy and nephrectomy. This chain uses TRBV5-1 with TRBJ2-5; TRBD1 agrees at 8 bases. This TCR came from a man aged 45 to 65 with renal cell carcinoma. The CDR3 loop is CASSLGTGSQETQYF. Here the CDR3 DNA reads TGCGCCAGCAGCTTGGGGACAGGGAGCCAAGAGACCCAGTACTTC.